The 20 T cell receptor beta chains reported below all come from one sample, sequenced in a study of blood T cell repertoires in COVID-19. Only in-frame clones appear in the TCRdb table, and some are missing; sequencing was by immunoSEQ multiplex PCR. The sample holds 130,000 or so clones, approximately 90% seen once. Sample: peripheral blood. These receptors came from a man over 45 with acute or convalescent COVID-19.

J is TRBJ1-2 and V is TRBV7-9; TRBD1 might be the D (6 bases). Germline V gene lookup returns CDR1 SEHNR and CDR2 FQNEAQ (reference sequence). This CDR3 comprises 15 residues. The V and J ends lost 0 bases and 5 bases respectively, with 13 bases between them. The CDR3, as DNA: TGTGCCAGCAGCTTAGCACGGGACATAATTTATGGCTACACCTTC. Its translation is CASSLARDIIYGYTF. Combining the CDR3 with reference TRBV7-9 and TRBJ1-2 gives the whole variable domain DTGVSQNPRHKITKRGQNVTFRCDPISEHNRLYWYRQTLGQGPEFLTYFQNEAQLEKSRLLSDRFSAERPKGSFSTLEIQRTEQGDSAMYLCASSLARDIIYGYTFGSGTRLTVV.

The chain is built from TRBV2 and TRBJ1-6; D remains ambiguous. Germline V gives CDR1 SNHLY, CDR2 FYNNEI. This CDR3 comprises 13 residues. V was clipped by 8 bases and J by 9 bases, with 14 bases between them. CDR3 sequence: CASQRAVSSPLHF. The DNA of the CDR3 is TGTGCCAGCCAGAGGGCGGTTAGTTCACCCCTCCACTTT.

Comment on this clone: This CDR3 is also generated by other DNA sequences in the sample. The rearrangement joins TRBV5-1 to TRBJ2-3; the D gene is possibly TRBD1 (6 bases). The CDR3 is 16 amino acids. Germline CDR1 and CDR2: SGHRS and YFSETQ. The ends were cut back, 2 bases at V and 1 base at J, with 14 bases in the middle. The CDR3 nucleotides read TGCGCCAGCAGCTTAGGCCTAGCAGGGGGCACAGATACGCAGTATTTT. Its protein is CASSLGLAGGTDTQYF.

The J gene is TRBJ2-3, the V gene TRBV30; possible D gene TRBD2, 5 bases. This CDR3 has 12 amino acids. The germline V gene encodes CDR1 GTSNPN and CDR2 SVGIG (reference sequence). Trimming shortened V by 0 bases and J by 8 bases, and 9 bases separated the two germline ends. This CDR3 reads CAWSVLAGTQYF. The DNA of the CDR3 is TGTGCCTGGAGTGTGCTAGCTGGTACGCAGTATTTT.

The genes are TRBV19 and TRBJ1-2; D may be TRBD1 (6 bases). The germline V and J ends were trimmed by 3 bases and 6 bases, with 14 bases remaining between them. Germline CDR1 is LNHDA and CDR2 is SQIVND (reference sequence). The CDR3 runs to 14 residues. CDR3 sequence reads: CASSIRDNAHGYTF. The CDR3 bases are TGTGCCAGTAGTATCCGGGACAACGCGCATGGCTACACCTTC.

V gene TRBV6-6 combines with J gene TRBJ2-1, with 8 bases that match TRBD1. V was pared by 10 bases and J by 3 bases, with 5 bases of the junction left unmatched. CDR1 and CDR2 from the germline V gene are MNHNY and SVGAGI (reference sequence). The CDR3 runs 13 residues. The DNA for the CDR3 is TGTGCCACCGGGACAGGCTTCTACAATGAGCAGTTCTTC. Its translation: CATGTGFYNEQFF.

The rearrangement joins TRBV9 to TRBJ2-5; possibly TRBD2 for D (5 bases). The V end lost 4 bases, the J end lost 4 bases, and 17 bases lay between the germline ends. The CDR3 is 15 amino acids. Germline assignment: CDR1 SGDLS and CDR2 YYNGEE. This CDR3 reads CASSPTTLAAETQYF. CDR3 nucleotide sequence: TGTGCCAGCAGCCCGACGACCCTAGCAGCAGAGACCCAGTACTTC. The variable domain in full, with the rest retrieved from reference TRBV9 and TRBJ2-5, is DSGVTQTPKHLITATGQRVTLRCSPRSGDLSVYWYQQSLDQGLQFLIQYYNGEERAKGNILERFSAQQFPDLHSELNLSSLELGDSALYFCASSPTTLAAETQYFGPGTRLLVL.

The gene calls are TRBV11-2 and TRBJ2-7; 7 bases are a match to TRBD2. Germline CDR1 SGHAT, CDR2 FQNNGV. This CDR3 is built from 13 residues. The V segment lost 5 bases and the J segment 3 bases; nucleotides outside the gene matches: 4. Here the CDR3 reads CASSRGDFYEQYF. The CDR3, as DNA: TGTGCCAGCAGCCGGGGGGACTTCTACGAGCAGTACTTC.

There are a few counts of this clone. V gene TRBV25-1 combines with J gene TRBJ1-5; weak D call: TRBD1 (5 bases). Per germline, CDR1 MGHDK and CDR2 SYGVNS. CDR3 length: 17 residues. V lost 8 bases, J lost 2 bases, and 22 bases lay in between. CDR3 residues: CASYRTGGGLGNQPQHF. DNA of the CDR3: TGTGCCAGCTACCGAACGGGGGGTGGACTTGGCAATCAGCCCCAGCATTTT.

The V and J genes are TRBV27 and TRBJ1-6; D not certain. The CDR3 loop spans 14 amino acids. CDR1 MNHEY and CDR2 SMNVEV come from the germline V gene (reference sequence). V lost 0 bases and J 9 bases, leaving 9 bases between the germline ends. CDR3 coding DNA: TGTGCCAGCAGTTTATCTGGGTCGGGTTCACCCCTCCACTTT. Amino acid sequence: CASSLSGSGSPLHF.

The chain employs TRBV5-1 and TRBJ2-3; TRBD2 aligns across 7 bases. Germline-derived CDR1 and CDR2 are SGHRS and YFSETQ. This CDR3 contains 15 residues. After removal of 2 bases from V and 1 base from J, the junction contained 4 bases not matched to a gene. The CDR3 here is CASSFTSDGTDTQYF. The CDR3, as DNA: TGCGCCAGCAGCTTTACTAGCGATGGCACAGATACGCAGTATTTT.

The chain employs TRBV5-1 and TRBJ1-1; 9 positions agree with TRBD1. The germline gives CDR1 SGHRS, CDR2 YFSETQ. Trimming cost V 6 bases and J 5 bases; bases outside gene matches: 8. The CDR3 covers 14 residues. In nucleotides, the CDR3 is TGCGCCAGCAACCCGGGACAGGGAAGGACTGAAGCTTTCTTT. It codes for CASNPGQGRTEAFF.

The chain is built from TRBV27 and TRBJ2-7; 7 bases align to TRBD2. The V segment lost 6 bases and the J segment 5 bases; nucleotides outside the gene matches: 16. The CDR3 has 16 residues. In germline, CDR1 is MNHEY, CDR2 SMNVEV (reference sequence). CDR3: CASSARAGGSVDEQYF. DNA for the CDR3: TGTGCCAGCAGCGCCAGGGCGGGCGGGAGTGTTGACGAGCAGTACTTC.

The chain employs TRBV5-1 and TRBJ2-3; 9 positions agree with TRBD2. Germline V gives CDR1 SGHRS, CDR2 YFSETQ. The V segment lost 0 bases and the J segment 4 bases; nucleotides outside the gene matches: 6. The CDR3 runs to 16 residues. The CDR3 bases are TGCGCCAGCAGCTTGGAACGCGGGGGGGCCTCAGATACGCAGTATTTT. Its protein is CASSLERGGASDTQYF.

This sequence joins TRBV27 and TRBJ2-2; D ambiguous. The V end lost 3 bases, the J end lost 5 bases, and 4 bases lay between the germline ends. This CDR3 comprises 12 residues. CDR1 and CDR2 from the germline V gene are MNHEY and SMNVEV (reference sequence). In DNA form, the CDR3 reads TGTGCCAGCAGTTTTCCAACCGGGGAGCTGTTTTTT. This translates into CASSFPTGELFF.

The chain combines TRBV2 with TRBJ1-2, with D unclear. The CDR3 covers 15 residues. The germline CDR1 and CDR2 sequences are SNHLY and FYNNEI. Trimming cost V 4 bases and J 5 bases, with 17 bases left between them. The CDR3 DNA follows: TGTGCCAGCAGTGTAATTGTCTCCAACTTTTATGGCTACACCTTC. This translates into CASSVIVSNFYGYTF.

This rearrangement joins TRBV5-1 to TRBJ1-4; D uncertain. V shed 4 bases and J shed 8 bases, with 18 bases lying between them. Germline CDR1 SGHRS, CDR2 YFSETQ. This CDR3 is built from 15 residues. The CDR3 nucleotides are TGCGCCAGCAGCGGCGGTGATCTGGCGCGCGAAAAACTGTTTTTT. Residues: CASSGGDLAREKLFF.

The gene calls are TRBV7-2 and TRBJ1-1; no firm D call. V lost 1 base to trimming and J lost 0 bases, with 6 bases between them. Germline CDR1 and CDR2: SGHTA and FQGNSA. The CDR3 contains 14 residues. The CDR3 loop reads CASSLDRMNTEAFF. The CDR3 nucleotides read TGTGCCAGCAGCTTAGACAGAATGAACACTGAAGCTTTCTTT.

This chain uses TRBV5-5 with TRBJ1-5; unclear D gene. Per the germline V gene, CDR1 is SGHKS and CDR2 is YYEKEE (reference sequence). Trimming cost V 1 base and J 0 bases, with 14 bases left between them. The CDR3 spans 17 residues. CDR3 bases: TGTGCCAGCAGCTTGTTGGCCAGAGGATATAGCAATCAGCCCCAGCATTTT. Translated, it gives CASSLLARGYSNQPQHF.

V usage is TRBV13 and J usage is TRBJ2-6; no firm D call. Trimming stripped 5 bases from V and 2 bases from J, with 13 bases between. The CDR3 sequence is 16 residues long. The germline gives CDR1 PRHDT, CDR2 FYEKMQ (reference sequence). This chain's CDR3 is CASSLPRSAGANVLTF. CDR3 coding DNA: TGTGCCAGCAGCCTACCTAGGTCAGCTGGGGCCAACGTCCTGACTTTC.